Shown below are 6 T cell receptor beta chains from a single sample sequenced in a study of T cells in narcolepsy. Sequencing was performed with immunoSEQ multiplex PCR; in TCRdb, only in-frame clones are kept and a portion is missing. The data show 25,000 to 35,000 clones, roughly 80% seen once. Specimen: CD45RA- memory CD4+ T cells from PBMCs. The source is a human donor with narcolepsy.

The genes are TRBV10-1 and TRBJ1-4; D is perhaps TRBD1 (6 bases). Germline V CDR1 and CDR2: WNHNN, SYGVQD (reference sequence). The CDR3 length is 18 residues. V was shortened by 0 bases and J by 3 bases, with 17 bases between the two germline ends. The CDR3 sequence: CASSESRGAVKANEKLFF. CDR3 coding DNA: TGCGCCAGCAGTGAGTCACGGGGGGCCGTAAAAGCTAATGAAAAACTGTTTTTT.

The J gene is TRBJ2-7, the V gene TRBV19; weak D call: TRBD1 (5 bases). The V end was cut by 3 bases, the J end by 3 bases, with 15 bases between. CDR3 length: 15 residues. CDR1 is LNHDA and CDR2 is SQIVND in the germline V gene (reference sequence). CDR3 bases: TGTGCCAGTAGTATCGCCCGAGACAGTGGCTACGAGCAGTACTTC. Protein product: CASSIARDSGYEQYF.

The V gene is TRBV29-1, the J gene TRBJ2-1, with 9 bases lining up with TRBD1. From germline, CDR1 is SQVTM and CDR2 ANQGSEA. Losses at the gene ends were 6 bases for V and 8 bases for J; bases not matched to a gene: 11. CDR3 length: 14 amino acids. CDR3 sequence reads: CSVAGQGQLDEQFF. The DNA for the CDR3 is TGCAGCGTCGCGGGACAGGGTCAATTAGATGAGCAGTTCTTC.

The chain links TRBV5-1 to TRBJ1-4, with 7 bases that match TRBD1. This CDR3 contains 16 residues. The V segment lost 4 bases and the J segment 4 bases; nucleotides outside the gene matches: 10. Germline lookup yields CDR1 SGHRS and CDR2 YFSETQ. The CDR3 is CASSGYPGQLNEKLFF. The CDR3 region has the DNA TGCGCCAGCAGCGGATACCCGGGACAGCTTAATGAAAAACTGTTTTTT.

V gene TRBV9 combines with J gene TRBJ2-1; possible D gene TRBD1, 6 bases. CDR3 length: 13 residues. CDR1 is SGDLS and CDR2 is YYNGEE in the germline V gene. V lost 3 bases and J 4 bases, leaving 8 bases between the germline ends. CDR3 sequence reads: CASSGGPYNEQFF. In DNA, the CDR3 is TGTGCCAGCAGCGGGGGGCCGTACAATGAGCAGTTCTTC.

The chain is built from TRBV4-1 and TRBJ1-5; D is undetermined. There are 18 residues in the CDR3. V gave up 2 bases and J gave up 2 bases, with 19 bases separating them. CDR1 is MGHRA and CDR2 is YSYEKL in the germline V gene. The CDR3 nucleotides read TGCGCCAGCAGCCAATTTGGTGGTAGCCGACTGGGCAATCAGCCCCAGCATTTT. Amino acids: CASSQFGGSRLGNQPQHF.